Below are 23 T cell receptor beta chains sequenced from a single sample in a study of regulatory T cells in long-lasting Graves disease. Construction of TCR beta libraries relied on iRepertoire HTBI primers and on Arm-PCR targeting CDR3 regions. TCRdb reanalysed the multiplex PCR reads using MiXCR and keeps one entry per CDR3 protein. The table shows about 420,000 distinct CDR3 sequences, with roughly 15% occurring only once. Time point reported: newly diagnosed GD, antithyroid drugs for less than 3 months. Construction of the TCR library relied on RNA isolated from PBMCs. This sample was shared with a second study, whose subject was T cells in Graves' hyperthyroidism and ophthalmopathy.

The sample in question was peripheral blood mononuclear cells (PBMCs), obtained at new diagnosis, from a patient treated with antithyroid drugs. The receptors were sampled from a woman in her late teens or twenties with Graves disease.

This clonotype was picked up many times. The rearrangement uses TRBV6-5 and TRBJ2-7, with D perhaps being TRBD1 or TRBD2 (5 bases each). From germline, CDR1 is MNHEY and CDR2 SVGAGI. Trimming cost V 2 bases and J 2 bases, with 10 bases left between them. The CDR3 contains 14 residues. CDR3 in DNA: TGTGCCAGCAGTTACCGGGACCAAACCTACGAGCAGTACTTC. Amino acids: CASSYRDQTYEQYF.

This clonotype showed up many times. The chain uses TRBV6-1 and TRBJ1-1, with 7 bases aligning to TRBD1. This CDR3 is built from 13 residues. V was clipped by 7 bases and J by 0 bases; unmatched bases: 2. Germline lookup yields CDR1 MNHNS and CDR2 SASEGT. The CDR3 loop reads CASKGTVNTEAFF. In DNA form, the CDR3 reads TGTGCCAGCAAAGGGACAGTGAACACTGAAGCTTTCTTT.

This clonotype has just a few counts. The V gene is TRBV30, the J gene TRBJ2-3; a weak D match, TRBD2 (7 bases). The CDR3 covers 14 residues. Germline lookup yields CDR1 GTSNPN and CDR2 SVGIG (reference sequence). Trimming left V 0 bases short and J 7 bases short, with 14 bases between. The DNA of the CDR3 is TGTGCCTGGAGTGTAGGGGGGGGCGGGAATACGCAGTATTTT. Translation gives CAWSVGGGGNTQYF.

This clonotype was seen many times. The rearrangement uses TRBV11-3 and TRBJ2-1; the match to TRBD2 covers 7 bases. There are 15 residues in the CDR3. V gave up 3 bases and J gave up 9 bases; unmatched junction bases: 11. Germline CDR1 SGHNT, CDR2 YENEEA. CDR3 in amino acids: CASSLGGPSSGEQFF. DNA of the CDR3: TGTGCCAGCAGCTTGGGAGGGCCGAGCAGCGGTGAGCAGTTCTTC.

This clonotype was detected ten times or more. V and J are TRBV6-1 and TRBJ2-1, with TRBD1 matching over 8 bases. This CDR3 comprises 14 residues. J gave up 7 bases and V 8 bases, and 10 bases lay outside the gene matches. Germline values: CDR1 MNHNS, CDR2 SASEGT. In DNA, the CDR3 is TGTGCCAGCGGTCGGGACAGGTATATGAATGAGCAGTTCTTC. It is translated as CASGRDRYMNEQFF.

This CDR3 is CASKTSGRAREQFF. The CDR3 region has the DNA TGTGCCAGCAAAACTAGCGGGAGGGCTCGGGAGCAGTTCTTC. The rearrangement joins TRBV6-1 to TRBJ2-1; 13 nucleotides align to TRBD2. In germline, CDR1 is MNHNS, CDR2 SASEGT. CDR3 length equals 14 residues. V lost 7 bases, J lost 10 bases, and 7 bases stayed unmatched.

The sample holds many counts of this clonotype. The V and J genes are TRBV6-5 and TRBJ2-1, with D perhaps TRBD1 or TRBD2 (5 bases each). The V end lost 4 bases, the J end lost 4 bases, and 14 bases lay between the germline ends. Germline V CDR1 and CDR2: MNHEY, SVGAGI. The CDR3 is made up of 15 amino acids. CDR3 nucleotides: TGTGCCAGCAGTTGGGACCGCGGCGGGTACAATGAGCAGTTCTTC. Residues: CASSWDRGGYNEQFF.

This clonotype was detected only a few times. This chain uses TRBV4-3 with TRBJ2-7, with D perhaps matching TRBD2 (5 bases). Germline assignment: CDR1 LGHNA and CDR2 YSLEER. The CDR3 sequence is 14 residues long. V lost 1 base and J 6 bases, leaving 13 bases between the germline ends. CDR3 loop: CASSQGTGPGEQYF. DNA for the CDR3: TGCGCCAGCAGCCAAGGGACTGGGCCGGGCGAGCAGTACTTC.

The V and J genes are TRBV5-5 and TRBJ1-6, with no clear D. V lost 0 bases and J 7 bases, leaving 8 bases between the germline ends. The germline gives CDR1 SGHKS, CDR2 YYEKEE (reference sequence). There are 14 residues in the CDR3. DNA of the CDR3: TGTGCCAGCAGCTTGGCGGCTTCGAATTCACCCCTCCACTTT. It is translated as CASSLAASNSPLHF.

In regard to this clonotype: A much more abundant neighbour one base away suggests this may be a read error. V is TRBV28 and J is TRBJ1-2, with TRBD1 matching over 9 bases. Germline CDR1 and CDR2: MDHEN and SYDVKM. Trimming removed 8 bases from V and 12 bases from J; junction bases left unmatched: 13. The CDR3 covers 13 residues. DNA for the CDR3: TGTGCCAGCCTACCGGGACAGGGCCCCGGCCACACCTTC. This sequence encodes CASLPGQGPGHTF.

In this sample, this clonotype turned up many times. This rearrangement joins TRBV18 to TRBJ1-1; no clear D. Between the trimmed V and J ends, which lost 2 bases and 1 base, there was a span of 8 bases. This CDR3 is 14 amino acids long. In germline, CDR1 is KGHSH, CDR2 LQKENI. The DNA of the CDR3 is TGTGCCAGCTCACCAGGGCAGCCGAACACTGAAGCTTTCTTT. Residues: CASSPGQPNTEAFF.

The gene calls are TRBV6-1 and TRBJ1-5, with D unclear. Germline CDR1 reads MNHNS; CDR2 reads SASEGT. The CDR3 runs to 14 residues. Trimming left V 6 bases short and J 1 base short, with 10 bases between. The DNA for the CDR3 is TGTGCCAGCAGGAACAGAGAAAGCAATCAGCCCCAGCATTTT. It specifies CASRNRESNQPQHF.

The chain uses TRBV12-3 or TRBV12-4 and TRBJ2-5, with 10 nucleotides matching TRBD2. This CDR3 contains 15 residues. V lost 1 base and J lost 3; bases outside the gene matches: 2. CDR3 sequence reads: CASSLGGLAEETQYF. The CDR3, as DNA: TGTGCCAGCAGTTTAGGAGGACTAGCGGAAGAGACCCAGTACTTC.

This clonotype is a singleton in its sample. The chain combines TRBV5-1 with TRBJ1-1, with TRBD1 identical over 11 bases. V lost 2 bases, J lost 0 bases, and 6 bases stayed unmatched. There are 17 residues in the CDR3. Germline-derived CDR1 and CDR2 are SGHRS and YFSETQ. In DNA, the CDR3 is TGCGCCAGCAGCTTAAGCGGACAGGGGGCGTTGAACACTGAAGCTTTCTTT. Amino acids: CASSLSGQGALNTEAFF.

The rearrangement links TRBV20-1 to TRBJ1-1; D unresolved. The CDR3 is 13 amino acids. Looked up from germline, CDR1 is DFQATT and CDR2 is SNEGSKA (reference sequence). V lost 3 bases and J lost 0, with 8 bases in between. CDR3 in DNA: TGCAGTGCTAGCGGGGAGATGAACACTGAAGCTTTCTTT. The encoded protein is CSASGEMNTEAFF.

The chain joins TRBV5-1 to TRBJ2-5; TRBD2 aligns across 10 bases. The CDR3 is 14 amino acids. Unmatched junction bases numbered 9, after V lost 8 bases and J lost 5 bases. Germline lookup yields CDR1 SGHRS and CDR2 YFSETQ. CDR3 sequence reads: CARATSGNLETQYF. The CDR3, as DNA: TGCGCCAGAGCAACTAGCGGGAATCTGGAGACCCAGTACTTC. Supplemented by reference TRBV5-1 and TRBJ2-5, the full variable domain reads KAGVTQTPRYLIKTRGQQVTLSCSPISGHRSVSWYQQTPGQGLQFLFEYFSETQRNKGNFPGRFSGRQFSNSRSEMNVSTLELGDSALYLCARATSGNLETQYFGPGTRLLVL.

The sample holds many counts of this clonotype. The chain recombines TRBV12-3 or TRBV12-4 with TRBJ2-7, with D tentatively TRBD2 (6 bases). The V and J ends lost 7 bases and 3 bases respectively, with 19 bases between them. The CDR3 has 15 residues. The CDR3 DNA follows: TGTGCCAGCACTAACTCAGGAGGGTTGGGCTACGAGCAGTACTTC. Translated, it gives CASTNSGGLGYEQYF.

In this sample, this clonotype turned up once. This probably arose from a read error, given a far larger clone one base away. The conserved phenylalanine or tryptophan normally closing the CDR3 is absent here, so this likely arose from a read error. No DNA is shown, since the ends of the CDR3 on it are uncertain; the CDR3 is the one TCRdb lists. The chain joins TRBV12-3 or TRBV12-4 to TRBJ2-3; the table assigns TRBD1, which was not confirmed against the DNA. The CDR3 spans 14 residues, counting both ends. CDR3 loop: CASSGSRGFYEQYS.

This clonotype was counted at least ten times. The genes are TRBV9 and TRBJ1-1; possible D gene TRBD1, 5 bases. The CDR3 covers 14 residues. Germline loops: CDR1 SGDLS, CDR2 YYNGEE. V gave up 2 bases and J gave up 3 bases, with 11 bases separating them. Here the CDR3 reads CASSVSGRHTEAFF. CDR3 nucleotides: TGTGCCAGCAGCGTCTCGGGACGGCACACTGAAGCTTTCTTT.

There are a few counts of this clonotype. V is TRBV20-1 and J is TRBJ2-7; no definite D call. The germline gives CDR1 DFQATT, CDR2 SNEGSKA (reference sequence). This CDR3 contains 14 residues. Trimming cost V 0 bases and J 2 bases, with 11 bases left between them. The CDR3 spells CSARDPTDPYEQYF. CDR3 nucleotides: TGCAGTGCTAGAGACCCGACGGACCCCTACGAGCAGTACTTC.

This clonotype was recorded many times. The V call is TRBV10-3, the J call TRBJ2-7; a possible D gene is TRBD2 (6 bases). CDR1 and CDR2 (germline): ENHRY, SYGVKD. The CDR3 extends over 11 amino acids. V lost 7 bases to trimming and J lost 6 bases, with 10 bases between them. The CDR3 region is CAITDGGEQYF. The CDR3 bases are TGTGCCATCACTGACGGGGGCGAGCAGTACTTC.

The gene calls are TRBV7-9 and TRBJ1-2, with D maybe TRBD1 (5 bases). The germline V gene encodes CDR1 SEHNR and CDR2 FQNEAQ (reference sequence). Between the trimmed V and J ends, which lost 1 base and 2 bases, there was a span of 8 bases. This CDR3 is 14 amino acids long. The CDR3 coding sequence is TGTGCCAGCAGCTTAGAGCCAGGGAACTATGGCTACACCTTC. Translated, it gives CASSLEPGNYGYTF.

In its sample, this clonotype was seen a few times. The chain links TRBV12-3 or TRBV12-4 to TRBJ2-1; 11 bases map to TRBD2. This CDR3 region has 15 residues. Trimming removed 6 bases from V and 2 bases from J; junction bases left unmatched: 3. The CDR3 nucleotides are TGTGCCAGCAGGCAACTAGCGGGAGCCTACAATGAGCAGTTCTTC. Protein sequence: CASRQLAGAYNEQFF.